The source of this TCR beta chain is a study of glioma-infiltrating T cells. Study details: Low-grade gliomas were grade II; glioblastomas were grade IV at initial diagnosis. Presurgical dexamethasone in glioma patients lasted six or fewer days. Target coverage was about 4.5- to 11-fold for 950,000 to 1,000,000 blood T cells.

Using RNA template, CDR3s of TCR alpha and beta were amplified with iRepertoire arm-PCR. TCRdb itself ran the multiplex PCR reads through MiXCR, one entry per CDR3 protein. The sample lists around 390,000 distinct CDR3 sequences, roughly 41% occurring once. This clonotype was seen many times. The sample was glioma tissue, nonneoplastic brain tissue, or PBMCs (not recorded which). This sequence originates from a human donor with low-grade glioma or glioblastoma, undergoing nonglioma brain surgery, or in good health (not recorded which).

CDR3 nucleotide sequence: TGTGCCAGCAGTCCCGGGACAGGAGGATCCGACAATGAGCAGTTCTTC. Translation: CASSPGTGGSDNEQFF. V and J are TRBV28 and TRBJ2-1; 8 bases agree with TRBD1. CDR1 and CDR2 (germline): MDHEN, SYDVKM. The CDR3 length is 16 residues. Trimming cost V 5 bases and J 5 bases; bases outside gene matches: 11. Combining the CDR3 with reference TRBV28 and TRBJ2-1 gives the whole variable domain DVKVTQSSRYLVKRTGEKVFLECVQDMDHENMFWYRQDPGLGLRLIYFSYDVKMKEKGDIPEGYSVSREKKERFSLILESASTNQTSMYLCASSPGTGGSDNEQFFGPGTRLTVL.